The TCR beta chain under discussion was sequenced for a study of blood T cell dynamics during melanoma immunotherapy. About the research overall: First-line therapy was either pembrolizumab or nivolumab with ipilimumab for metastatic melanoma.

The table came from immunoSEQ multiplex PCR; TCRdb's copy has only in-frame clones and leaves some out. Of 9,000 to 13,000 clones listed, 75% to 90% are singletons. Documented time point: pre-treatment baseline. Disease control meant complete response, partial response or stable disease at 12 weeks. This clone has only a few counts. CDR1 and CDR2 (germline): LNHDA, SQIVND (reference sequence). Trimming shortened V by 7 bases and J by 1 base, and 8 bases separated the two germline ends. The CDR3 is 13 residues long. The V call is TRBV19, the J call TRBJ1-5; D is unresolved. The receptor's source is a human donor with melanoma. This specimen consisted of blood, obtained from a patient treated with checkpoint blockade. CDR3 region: CASKGRSNQPQHF. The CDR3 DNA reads TGTGCCAGTAAAGGAAGGAGCAATCAGCCCCAGCATTTT.